This T cell receptor (beta chain) was sequenced during a study of T cell responses to AZD1222 COVID-19 vaccine. Trimming removed 1 base from V and 8 bases from J, with 12 bases in between. Germline values: CDR1 SEHNR, CDR2 FQNEAQ (reference sequence). The CDR3 spans 15 residues. This clone came up a few times. The antigen remains undetermined. TCRdb keeps only in-frame clones here, not all; method: immunoSEQ multiplex PCR. Seen here are about 150,000 clones, roughly nine tenths observed once, and the top ten hold approximately 3.4%. Study results and limitations: Regions left unmutated in variants are reportedly the target of nearly half of spike-specific TCRs. No day 14 peak samples; only post-peak repertoires were characterized. Seropositive status at baseline applied to only a handful of AZD1222 recipients. White British people made up most donors, females outnumbered males, and clonal diversity was possibly underestimated.

The sequencing here drew on peripheral blood, taken 28 days after the second AZD1222 dose. The J gene is TRBJ1-6, the V gene TRBV7-9; no definite D call. The sequence came from an adult who received the AZD1222 COVID-19 vaccine. The CDR3 DNA follows: TGTGCCAGCAGCTTAGGCGGGCTCACATATTCACCCCTCCACTTT. This sequence encodes CASSLGGLTYSPLHF.